This T cell receptor (beta chain) was captured by sequencing in a study of Ad26.COV2.S vaccination and SARS-CoV-2 variants. Remarks on this clone: Its antigen remains unknown.

V gave up 3 bases and J gave up 3 bases, with 15 bases separating them. The CDR3 loop spans 16 amino acids. Germline V lookup: CDR1 LNHDA, CDR2 SQIVND (reference sequence). Study-wide results and limits: Spike-specific TCR breadth was greater in vaccine than placebo recipients.

Produced via immunoSEQ multiplex PCR; TCRdb's table is partial and in-frame only. The sample consists of 440,000 or so clones, roughly 91% of them appearing once. Noted treatment: some 20 received Ad26.COV2.S at low or high dose, single or two shots; about five received placebo; per-sample allocation not given. Specimen acquisition occurred on day 63 following the initial vaccine or placebo injection. The sequenced sample was peripheral blood, obtained in a trial of Ad26.COV2.S vaccine versus placebo. The rearrangement links TRBV19 to TRBJ1-5; D remains unclear. The receptor comes from a person aged 18 to 59 who received the Ad26.COV2.S COVID-19 vaccine or a placebo. Here the CDR3 reads CASSMIGSASNQPQHF. The CDR3 nucleotides read TGTGCCAGTAGTATGATCGGCAGTGCCTCCAATCAGCCCCAGCATTTT.